This T cell receptor beta chain was sequenced for a study of early T cells in non-severe SARS-CoV-2 infection (dated by TCRdb to about 2021). The study in broad terms: Because TCR sequencing was done on bulk RNA from unsorted whole blood, the alpha and beta chains could not be paired. Paper-wide results and their limitations: VDJdb matching was skewed toward anti-spike CD8 responses and likely underestimated virus-specific expansions by missing private and CD4 specificities.

A case-control design nested within a healthcare worker cohort in London, UK, was used, with weekly nasopharyngeal swab PCR tests and blood sampling performed. Healthcare workers were recruited during the week of the UK lockdown, between 23 and 31 March 2020, and followed weekly for up to about 15 weeks. Trimming leaves V shorter by 4 bases and J shorter by 0 bases, with the junction holding 17 bases beyond the gene matches. From a lookup of the germline V gene, CDR1 and CDR2 are MNHNS and SASEGT. There are 20 amino acids in the CDR3, from cysteine to phenylalanine inclusive. The sequence is cut down to CDR3 DNA, 60 bases in frame from base 1. There are many counts of this clonotype. Its antigen remains undetermined. No base quality information exists; no much larger clone differs at one position. Library method: 5' RACE. For sequencing, a NextSeq 500 was employed. The TCR library protocol attached unique molecular identifiers to individual cDNA molecules to correct for sequencing error and PCR bias. Both TCR alpha and beta chains were sequenced, and tight co-correlation was observed between alpha and beta sequence abundances in each sample. Per the source publication's procedure: V gene, J gene and CDR3 annotation of TCR sequences was performed with Decombinator V4. Expanded TCRs were defined as changing significantly between any two time points under a Poisson model with p below 0.0001. TCR abundances were normalised to the total number of TCRs sequenced per sample and were expressed as counts per million. MAIT TCRs were defined by TRAV1-2 paired with TRAJ12, TRAJ20 or TRAJ33, and iNKT TCRs by TRAV10 paired with TRAJ18. VDJdb, accessed on 1 November 2021, was searched for TCRs annotated for CMV, EBV and SARS-CoV-2, and TCRs annotated for more than one antigen were excluded. TCRdb reprocessing: public reads trimmed at Q25 with fastp, clones called with MiXCR, in-frame beta chains kept. For every CDR3 protein sequence, its rows merge into one entry that carries the most common genes and DNA. These V and J calls are TCRdb output, not the study's own analysis. The sample records about 30,000 distinct CDR3 sequences, approximately 4.8% of which are singletons. The top ten hold 10% to 12% of the sample.

Source material: whole blood. The chain links TRBV6-1 with TRBJ2-4; 8 bases in the junction line up with TRBD1. This sequence originates from an adult who was a healthcare worker with PCR-confirmed SARS-CoV-2 infection or an uninfected control (not recorded which). The DNA is TGTGCCAGCAGTGCCGGGACAGGCGGGTTTCAGAGACTAGCCAAAAACATTCAGTACTTC. This gives the protein CASSAGTGGFQRLAKNIQYF.